This is a list of T cell receptor beta chains from one sample in a study of shared clonotypes between healthy human individuals. Here immunoSEQ multiplex PCR was the method, and the copy in TCRdb shows in-frame clones only, minus some. The data hold roughly 640,000 clones, with around 72% observed a single time. The sample consisted of memory CD4+ T cells sorted from blood. These receptors all come from a woman aged 25-40 years in good health. The CDR3 runs from the conserved cysteine through the conserved F or W. Fields, in order: V gene, D gene, clone size, J gene, CDR3 DNA, CDR3 protein. D genes are given only for firm matches. A row's size may be missing; if present it is once, few, many or a size class.

v_call: TRBV28; d_call: TRBD2; clone_size: once; j_call: TRBJ2-1; cdr3_nt: TGTGCCAGCAGCCCTAGGACTAGCGGGAACGTAGATGAGCAGTTCTTC; cdr3_aa: CASSPRTSGNVDEQFF
v_call: TRBV7-8; d_call: .; clone_size: .; j_call: TRBJ1-5; cdr3_nt: TGTGCCAGCAGCTTAGCGCACCAAATTAGCAATCAGCCCCAGCATTTT; cdr3_aa: CASSLAHQISNQPQHF
v_call: TRBV28; d_call: .; clone_size: many; j_call: TRBJ2-7; cdr3_nt: TGTGCCAGCAGTACGGGGTTTCACTACGAGCAGTACTTC; cdr3_aa: CASSTGFHYEQYF
v_call: TRBV16; d_call: .; clone_size: .; j_call: TRBJ2-5; cdr3_nt: TGTGCCAGCAGCCAACAAGGCTTCCAAGAGACCCAGTACTTC; cdr3_aa: CASSQQGFQETQYF
v_call: TRBV25-1; d_call: .; clone_size: .; j_call: TRBJ1-2; cdr3_nt: TGTGCCAGCAGTCGGGAAAGTTACTATGGCTACACCTTC; cdr3_aa: CASSRESYYGYTF
v_call: TRBV2; d_call: TRBD2; clone_size: .; j_call: TRBJ2-7; cdr3_nt: TGTGCCAGCAGGAGAAAGGGTTTTGGTGCGCGGGAGGTTGATCACGAGCAGTACTTC; cdr3_aa: CASRRKGFGAREVDHEQYF
v_call: TRBV27; d_call: .; clone_size: .; j_call: TRBJ1-5; cdr3_nt: TGTGCCAGCCGCCCAGGCACAGGCAGCAATCAGCCCCAGCATTTT; cdr3_aa: CASRPGTGSNQPQHF
v_call: TRBV6-5; d_call: .; clone_size: .; j_call: TRBJ1-2; cdr3_nt: TGTGCCAGCAGTTACTCGCCAGGGCGTAACTATGGCTACACCTTC; cdr3_aa: CASSYSPGRNYGYTF
v_call: TRBV18; d_call: TRBD1; clone_size: .; j_call: TRBJ1-5; cdr3_nt: TGTGCCAGCTCACCAATCTGGACAGGGAATTTAGGGTCTCTCCCCCAGCATTTT; cdr3_aa: CASSPIWTGNLGSLPQHF
v_call: TRBV7-6; d_call: TRBD1; clone_size: .; j_call: TRBJ2-5; cdr3_nt: TGTGCCAGCAGCTACGGGACAGAAGAGACCCAGTACTTC; cdr3_aa: CASSYGTEETQYF
v_call: TRBV2; d_call: TRBD1; clone_size: .; j_call: TRBJ2-7; cdr3_nt: TGTGCCAGCACTTCACAGGGGACGGTCTACGAGCAGTACTTC; cdr3_aa: CASTSQGTVYEQYF
v_call: TRBV19; d_call: .; clone_size: .; j_call: TRBJ1-4; cdr3_nt: TGTGCCAGTAAACCCGGGACTGCGACCGAAAAACTGTTTTTT; cdr3_aa: CASKPGTATEKLFF
v_call: TRBV7-2; d_call: TRBD1; clone_size: .; j_call: TRBJ1-5; cdr3_nt: TGTGCGACCAGGGGGCAGGGGGATCAGCCCCAGCATTTT; cdr3_aa: CATRGQGDQPQHF
v_call: TRBV5-1; d_call: .; clone_size: .; j_call: TRBJ2-2; cdr3_nt: TGCGCCAGCAGCTCCAGGGTTTTGAACACCGGGGAGCTGTTTTTT; cdr3_aa: CASSSRVLNTGELFF
v_call: TRBV25-1; d_call: .; clone_size: .; j_call: TRBJ2-3; cdr3_nt: TGTGCCAGCAGTGAAGGGGGGGGCGGGAGAGTAAATACGCAGTATTTT; cdr3_aa: CASSEGGGGRVNTQYF
v_call: TRBV7-6; d_call: .; clone_size: once; j_call: TRBJ2-3; cdr3_nt: TGTGCCAGCAGGCCCTACTCTAGCACAGATACGCAGTATTTT; cdr3_aa: CASRPYSSTDTQYF
v_call: TRBV27; d_call: .; clone_size: .; j_call: TRBJ2-7; cdr3_nt: TGTGCCAGCAGTTTAAAGGGGGGGGGCTCGAGTTACGAGCAGTACTTC; cdr3_aa: CASSLKGGGSSYEQYF
v_call: TRBV4-1; d_call: .; clone_size: .; j_call: TRBJ2-1; cdr3_nt: TGCGCCAGCAGCCAAGAATACCGGAACTCCTACAATGAGCAGTTCTTC; cdr3_aa: CASSQEYRNSYNEQFF
v_call: TRBV5-1; d_call: TRBD1; clone_size: .; j_call: TRBJ2-2; cdr3_nt: TGCGCCAGCAGCCACCGGGACAGGGTTGGCACCGGGGAGCTGTTTTTT; cdr3_aa: CASSHRDRVGTGELFF
v_call: TRBV7-9; d_call: .; clone_size: few; j_call: TRBJ1-2; cdr3_nt: TGTGCCAGCAGCTTAAACTTTAGGGCAGGGCCTAATTATGGCTACACCTTC; cdr3_aa: CASSLNFRAGPNYGYTF
v_call: TRBV6-6; d_call: .; clone_size: .; j_call: TRBJ2-7; cdr3_nt: TGTGCCAGCAGTTATCGACAAGAAGCCTACGAGCAGTACTTC; cdr3_aa: CASSYRQEAYEQYF
v_call: TRBV11-2; d_call: .; clone_size: .; j_call: TRBJ1-1; cdr3_nt: TGTGCCAGCAGCTACCGACAGACAGCGAACACTGAAGCTTTCTTT; cdr3_aa: CASSYRQTANTEAFF
v_call: TRBV20-1; d_call: .; clone_size: .; j_call: TRBJ1-4; cdr3_nt: TGCAGTGGAGGGGGTAGTGAAAAACTGTTTTTT; cdr3_aa: CSGGGSEKLFF
v_call: TRBV7-7; d_call: .; clone_size: .; j_call: TRBJ2-5; cdr3_nt: TGTGCCAGCAGCCTGGACAGACAAGAGACCCAGTACTTC; cdr3_aa: CASSLDRQETQYF
v_call: TRBV6-1; d_call: .; clone_size: .; j_call: TRBJ2-1; cdr3_nt: TGTGCCAGCAGTGAAGTAGTTTCTGAGCAGTTCTTC; cdr3_aa: CASSEVVSEQFF
v_call: TRBV5-6; d_call: .; clone_size: .; j_call: TRBJ1-2; cdr3_nt: TGTGCCAGCAGCTTGACCGGGACTGAGACTAACTATGGCTACACCTTC; cdr3_aa: CASSLTGTETNYGYTF
v_call: TRBV15; d_call: TRBD1; clone_size: .; j_call: TRBJ1-1; cdr3_nt: TGTGCCACCAGCAGAGAAACAGGGGGAACTGAAGCTTTCTTT; cdr3_aa: CATSRETGGTEAFF
v_call: TRBV10-3; d_call: TRBD1; clone_size: .; j_call: TRBJ2-7; cdr3_nt: TGTGCCATCAGTGACAGGGGGCTCTCCTACGAGCAGTACTTC; cdr3_aa: CAISDRGLSYEQYF
v_call: TRBV5-4; d_call: TRBD1; clone_size: .; j_call: TRBJ2-3; cdr3_nt: TGTGCCAGCAGTGGACAGGGGGCCTTCACAGATACGCAGTATTTT; cdr3_aa: CASSGQGAFTDTQYF
v_call: TRBV7-2; d_call: .; clone_size: .; j_call: TRBJ2-6; cdr3_nt: TGTGCCAGCAGCTTAGTTAGTGGGGCCAACGTCCTGACTTTC; cdr3_aa: CASSLVSGANVLTF